The 25 T cell receptor beta chains in this list originate from one sample, sequenced in a study of T cell changes during pregnancy in multiple sclerosis. Assay: immunoSEQ multiplex PCR; the TCRdb copy retains only in-frame clones and omits some. Of tens of thousands of clones in the sample, 89% are singletons; the top ten hold approximately 0.59%. Material: CD4+ T cells from peripheral blood mononuclear cells, obtained in the first trimester of pregnancy. The receptors shown here come from a female donor with multiple sclerosis, enrolled in a pregnancy study.

The J gene is TRBJ2-7, the V gene TRBV28; D gene ambiguous. The germline V gene has CDR1 MDHEN and CDR2 SYDVKM. This CDR3 spans 13 amino acids. The ends were cut back, 6 bases at V and 5 bases at J, with 14 bases in the middle. CDR3 amino acids: CASSLTGWHEQYF. The DNA for the CDR3 is TGTGCCAGCAGCCTTACCGGGTGGCACGAGCAGTACTTC.

This chain joins TRBV25-1 and TRBJ2-7; possible D gene TRBD1, 5 bases. V was pared by 0 bases and J by 10 bases, with 16 bases between. CDR1 is MGHDK and CDR2 is SYGVNS in the germline V gene. The CDR3 has 14 residues. The CDR3 loop is CASSEYRAGPGQYF. The DNA for the CDR3 is TGTGCCAGCAGTGAATATAGGGCAGGGCCAGGCCAGTACTTC.

The gene calls are TRBV14 and TRBJ2-2; D remains ambiguous. Per the germline V gene, CDR1 is SGHDN and CDR2 is FVKESK. The length of the CDR3 is 14 residues. Trimming cost V 4 bases and J 2 bases, with 8 bases left between them. The CDR3 DNA reads as TGTGCCAGCAGCCCTCATAGAAACACCGGGGAGCTGTTTTTT. Translating it yields CASSPHRNTGELFF.

This chain joins TRBV7-9 and TRBJ2-7, with D uncertain. Germline assignment: CDR1 SEHNR and CDR2 FQNEAQ (reference sequence). This CDR3 contains 14 residues. V lost 0 bases to trimming and J lost 0 bases, with 6 bases between them. The CDR3 loop is CASSLAGSSYEQYF. DNA for the CDR3: TGTGCCAGCAGCTTAGCTGGCTCCTCCTACGAGCAGTACTTC.

This clone was detected only a few times. The chain carries TRBV5-4 and TRBJ2-5; TRBD2 matches at 10 bases. The CDR3 runs to 17 residues. Germline assignment: CDR1 SGHNT and CDR2 YYREEE (reference sequence). V shed 0 bases, J shed 7 bases, and the junction held 12 bases outside the gene matches. The CDR3 DNA reads TGTGCCAGCAGCTTGGGACTAGCGGGTAACGTGCGGGTGACCCAGTACTTC. The encoded protein is CASSLGLAGNVRVTQYF.

This chain connects TRBV9 to TRBJ2-7; possible D gene TRBD2, 5 bases. Germline V CDR1 and CDR2: SGDLS, YYNGEE. This CDR3 contains 17 residues. Trimming took off 0 bases at V and 7 bases at J, with 23 bases between the two ends. The CDR3 region is CASSVVAGERTSKEQYF. Here the CDR3 DNA reads TGTGCCAGCAGCGTAGTAGCCGGGGAGCGAACCTCTAAAGAGCAGTACTTC.

This chain connects TRBV5-5 to TRBJ1-4; 7 nucleotides match TRBD1. In germline, CDR1 is SGHKS, CDR2 YYEKEE (reference sequence). The CDR3 is 16 amino acids. The junction had 5 bases not matched to a gene; V was cut back by 0 bases and J by 3 bases. The CDR3 DNA reads as TGTGCCAGCAGCTTGGAACAGGGGATTGCTAATGAAAAACTGTTTTTT. Translating it yields CASSLEQGIANEKLFF.

The chain uses TRBV7-2 and TRBJ2-3; D ambiguous. The CDR3 loop spans 12 amino acids. Germline assignment: CDR1 SGHTA and CDR2 FQGNSA. V was pared by 5 bases and J by 3 bases, with 6 bases between. The CDR3 DNA sequence: TGTGCCAGCAGCCCGACAACAGATACGCAGTATTTT. As protein: CASSPTTDTQYF.

This chain joins TRBV5-5 and TRBJ2-3; 8 positions match TRBD2. In germline, CDR1 is SGHKS, CDR2 YYEKEE (reference sequence). The CDR3 loop spans 18 amino acids. The V gene end was trimmed by 3 bases and the J gene end by 2 bases; junction bases not matched to a gene: 14. CDR3 sequence (DNA): TGTGCCAGCAGCTCCTACTTCAATAGCGGGGACTACACAGATACGCAGTATTTT. Its protein product is CASSSYFNSGDYTDTQYF.

The chain carries TRBV7-2 and TRBJ2-2, with D perhaps matching TRBD1 (5 bases). In germline, CDR1 is SGHTA, CDR2 FQGNSA. V was shortened by 4 bases and J by 8 bases, with 23 bases between the two germline ends. This CDR3 spans 17 amino acids. CDR3 bases: TGTGCCAGCAGCTCCCCAGGCCGCAGTACAGGAGTAGGGGAGCTGTTTTTT. It specifies CASSSPGRSTGVGELFF. Drawing the rest from reference TRBV7-2 and TRBJ2-2, the complete variable domain is GAGVSQSPSNKVTEKGKDVELRCDPISGHTALYWYRQSLGQGLEFLIYFQGNSAPDKSGLPSDRFSAERTGGSVSTLTIQRTQQEDSAVYLCASSSPGRSTGVGELFFGEGSRLTVL.

The J gene is TRBJ2-1, the V gene TRBV5-6; 12 bases are a match to TRBD2. In germline, CDR1 is SGHDT, CDR2 YYEEEE. The trim removed 2 bases at V and 8 bases at J, leaving 5 bases unmatched. This CDR3 is built from 15 residues. CDR3 DNA: TGTGCCAGCAGCTTCCGGACTAGCGGGATGGATGAGCAGTTCTTC. It translates to CASSFRTSGMDEQFF.

The rearrangement links TRBV6-5 to TRBJ2-4; D is possibly TRBD2 (6 bases). Looked up from germline, CDR1 is MNHEY and CDR2 is SVGAGI. V was pared by 4 bases and J by 4 bases, with 14 bases between. The CDR3 consists of 15 residues. The CDR3, as DNA: TGTGCCAGCAGTTCAGCGGAGGGATCTAAAAACATTCAGTACTTC. Amino acid sequence: CASSSAEGSKNIQYF.

This clone has just one count. V and J are TRBV5-1 and TRBJ1-1; the D gene is possibly TRBD1 (5 bases). Trimming pared 4 bases from V and 0 bases from J, leaving 16 bases between. Germline V CDR1 and CDR2: SGHRS, YFSETQ. This CDR3 has 16 residues. The CDR3 sequence is CASSLRVVGMNTEAFF. The CDR3 coding sequence is TGCGCCAGCAGCCTCAGGGTTGTCGGAATGAACACTGAAGCTTTCTTT. The variable domain in full, with the rest retrieved from reference TRBV5-1 and TRBJ1-1, is KAGVTQTPRYLIKTRGQQVTLSCSPISGHRSVSWYQQTPGQGLQFLFEYFSETQRNKGNFPGRFSGRQFSNSRSEMNVSTLELGDSALYLCASSLRVVGMNTEAFFGQGTRLTVV.

The CDR3 sequence: CASSVVEGARNGYTF. DNA for the CDR3: TGTGCCAGCAGCGTAGTTGAGGGGGCGCGGAATGGCTACACCTTC. The chain joins TRBV9 to TRBJ1-2; 7 nucleotides align to TRBD1. The CDR3 is 15 residues long. Trimming took 0 bases from V and 6 from J; bases not matched to a gene: 8. Germline assignment: CDR1 SGDLS and CDR2 YYNGEE.

Only one count was recorded for this clone. The chain carries TRBV28 and TRBJ1-3, with D hard to call. V shed 2 bases and J shed 0 bases, with 8 bases lying between them. The CDR3 is 15 amino acids. Germline V CDR1 and CDR2: MDHEN, SYDVKM. CDR3 in amino acids: CASSLGSFSGNTIYF. CDR3 sequence (DNA): TGTGCCAGCAGTTTAGGCAGTTTCTCTGGAAACACCATATATTTT.

The chain carries TRBV5-1 and TRBJ2-1; 13 bases match TRBD2. Germline CDR1 SGHRS, CDR2 YFSETQ. There are 17 residues in the CDR3. V trimming: 4 bases; J trimming: 0 bases; junction bases outside the gene matches: 4. The CDR3 here is CASSPGLAGSSYNEQFF. CDR3 nucleotide sequence: TGCGCCAGCAGCCCGGGACTAGCGGGAAGCTCCTACAATGAGCAGTTCTTC.

The chain links TRBV9 to TRBJ2-2; 7 nucleotides match TRBD2. This CDR3 region has 15 residues. The germline CDR1 and CDR2 sequences are SGDLS and YYNGEE. J lost 7 bases, V lost 1 base, and 7 bases had no gene match. CDR3 coding DNA: TGTGCCAGCAGCGTAACGGCGGGAGCGGACGGGGAGCTGTTTTTT. Protein product: CASSVTAGADGELFF.

The chain couples TRBV15 to TRBJ2-1, with TRBD1 matching over 8 bases. This CDR3 comprises 16 residues. Germline lookup yields CDR1 LNHNV and CDR2 YYDKDF (reference sequence). V shed 0 bases, J shed 9 bases, and the junction held 10 bases outside the gene matches. For the CDR3, the DNA is TGTGCCACCAGCAGAGATAGGGGACAGGTTTTCAGTGAGCAGTTCTTC. Its translation: CATSRDRGQVFSEQFF. Drawing the rest from reference TRBV15 and TRBJ2-1, the complete variable domain is DAMVIQNPRYQVTQFGKPVTLSCSQTLNHNVMYWYQQKSSQAPKLLFHYYDKDFNNEADTPDNFQSRRPNTSFCFLDIRSPGLGDTAMYLCATSRDRGQVFSEQFFGPGTRLTVL.

The table lists this clone with a count of one. J is TRBJ2-7 and V is TRBV28, with D unclear. The CDR3 spans 15 residues. The germline CDR1 and CDR2 sequences are MDHEN and SYDVKM. Trimming cost V 2 bases and J 5 bases, with 16 bases left between them. CDR3 nucleotide sequence: TGTGCCAGCAGTTTACCGATGCCAGTCGTACACGAGCAGTACTTC. It is translated as CASSLPMPVVHEQYF.

The V call is TRBV7-6, the J call TRBJ2-7; 8 nucleotides line up with TRBD1. V was clipped by 0 bases and J by 3 bases; unmatched bases: 10. The CDR3 loop spans 17 amino acids. Germline CDR1 is SGHVS and CDR2 is FNYEAQ. The CDR3 DNA is TGTGCCAGCAGCTTAGCAGGCGCCGGACAGGGCGGCTACGAGCAGTACTTC. It is translated as CASSLAGAGQGGYEQYF.

For the CDR3, the DNA is TGCGCCAGCAGCCAAGACCTAGGATTAGGCTATATCACAGATACGCAGTATTTT. Its protein product is CASSQDLGLGYITDTQYF. This chain connects TRBV4-3 to TRBJ2-3; D gene ambiguous. Trimming took 0 bases from V and 2 from J, leaving 18 bases between them. Germline CDR1 reads LGHNA; CDR2 reads YSLEER. CDR3 length: 18 residues.

This clone was picked up a small number of times. The chain has TRBV27 and TRBJ2-2, with D tentatively TRBD2 (6 bases). This CDR3 is built from 14 residues. The V end lost 5 bases, the J end lost 6 bases, and 13 bases lay between the germline ends. CDR1 and CDR2 from the germline V gene are MNHEY and SMNVEV (reference sequence). The CDR3 here is CASSPRTIPGELFF. The CDR3 bases are TGTGCCAGCAGTCCAAGGACTATTCCCGGGGAGCTGTTTTTT.

The J gene is TRBJ1-5, the V gene TRBV11-2; TRBD1 matches 7 bases. The germline V gene has CDR1 SGHAT and CDR2 FQNNGV. CDR3 size: 15 residues. Trimming removed 5 bases from V and 3 bases from J; junction bases left unmatched: 7. The CDR3 sequence is CASSLGTAINQPQHF. DNA for the CDR3: TGTGCCAGCAGCCTCGGGACAGCGATCAATCAGCCCCAGCATTTT.

The chain combines TRBV7-9 with TRBJ2-1; TRBD2 matches at 7 bases. The ends lost 0 bases at V and 4 bases at J; junction bases unmatched: 3. This CDR3 has 15 amino acids. Germline V lookup: CDR1 SEHNR, CDR2 FQNEAQ (reference sequence). In DNA form, the CDR3 reads TGTGCCAGCAGCTTAGCGGGAGGGGCTTACAATGAGCAGTTCTTC. Translated, it gives CASSLAGGAYNEQFF. Full variable domain (remainder filled in from reference TRBV7-9 and TRBJ2-1): DTGVSQNPRHKITKRGQNVTFRCDPISEHNRLYWYRQTLGQGPEFLTYFQNEAQLEKSRLLSDRFSAERPKGSFSTLEIQRTEQGDSAMYLCASSLAGGAYNEQFFGPGTRLTVL.

The CDR3 DNA reads as TGTGCCAGCAGCCGGGACTACATATTTGACGAGCAGTACTTC. This encodes CASSRDYIFDEQYF. The chain employs TRBV9 and TRBJ2-7, with TRBD2 matching over 7 bases. CDR3 size: 14 residues. The germline V gene encodes CDR1 SGDLS and CDR2 YYNGEE. Losses at the gene ends were 4 bases for V and 5 bases for J; bases not matched to a gene: 9.